This is a list of T cell receptor beta chains from one sample in a study of T cell responses to AZD1222 COVID-19 vaccine. The table came from immunoSEQ multiplex PCR; TCRdb's copy has only in-frame clones and leaves some out. The sample has approximately 150,000 clones; 85% to 95% are singletons. Specimen: peripheral blood, collected 28 days after the second AZD1222 dose. All receptors derive from an adult who received the AZD1222 COVID-19 vaccine. The CDR3 runs from the conserved cysteine through the conserved F or W. The D gene is left open where the match is weak. Size tells how often a clone was seen (once, few, many) or the class of an expanded clone, and some rows leave it out.

>TRBJ2-5|.|TRBD2|TRBV4-2
CASSPLGGAGETQYF
TGTGCCAGCAGCCCCCTCGGGGGAGCGGGGGAGACCCAGTACTTC
>TRBJ1-2|.|.|TRBV6-5
CASSYSYSPDAYGYTF
TGTGCCAGCAGTTACTCGTATAGTCCGGACGCTTATGGCTACACCTTC
>TRBJ1-1|.|.|TRBV18
CASSPSGNTEAFF
TGTGCCAGCTCACCAAGCGGTAACACTGAAGCTTTCTTT
>TRBJ2-1|.|TRBD2|TRBV5-8
CASSLPSGSVEQFF
TGTGCCAGCAGCTTGCCTAGCGGGAGTGTTGAGCAGTTCTTC
>TRBJ1-2|.|TRBD1|TRBV10-3
CAISDLTGSGYTF
TGTGCCATCAGTGACCTGACAGGGAGCGGCTACACCTTC
>TRBJ1-6|.|TRBD1|TRBV11-2
CASRQIRDSNSPLHF
TGTGCCAGCAGACAAATCCGGGACAGCAATTCACCCCTCCACTTT
>TRBJ2-7|.|TRBD1|TRBV7-6
CASSLAAGGREQYF
TGTGCCAGCAGCTTAGCTGCAGGGGGAAGGGAGCAGTACTTC
>TRBJ2-1|.|.|TRBV12-3/TRBV12-4
CASSYKGHEQFF
TGTGCCAGCAGTTACAAGGGCCATGAGCAGTTCTTC
>TRBJ1-4|once|.|TRBV7-2
CASSSTGGNSNEKLFF
TGTGCCAGCAGCTCCACCGGGGGGAATAGTAATGAAAAACTGTTTTTT
>TRBJ1-1|.|.|TRBV19
CASSLTGNTEAFF
TGTGCCAGTAGCCTCACAGGGAACACTGAAGCTTTCTTT
>TRBJ2-3|.|TRBD2|TRBV24-1
CATSESGGGGTDTQYF
TGTGCCACCAGTGAGTCTGGGGGAGGGGGCACAGATACGCAGTATTTT
>TRBJ1-6|.|.|TRBV28
CASSSQEAKDHNSPLHF
TGTGCCAGCAGTTCCCAGGAGGCTAAAGACCATAATTCACCCCTCCACTTT
>TRBJ2-1|.|TRBD2|TRBV13
CASSSGRTSGRGGEQFF
TGTGCCAGCAGCTCCGGCCGGACTAGCGGGAGGGGTGGTGAGCAGTTCTTC
>TRBJ1-2|.|.|TRBV12-5
CASGLVVPDANYGYTF
TGTGCTAGTGGTTTGGTGGTTCCTGATGCTAACTATGGCTACACCTTC
>TRBJ2-7|.|.|TRBV18
CASSPDIAAYEQYF
TGTGCCAGCTCACCTGACATCGCAGCTTACGAGCAGTACTTC
>TRBJ2-1|.|TRBD2|TRBV28
CASKGLAGWGNEQFF
TGTGCCAGCAAAGGACTAGCGGGATGGGGCAATGAGCAGTTCTTC
>TRBJ2-5|.|.|TRBV5-1
CASSLVTEETQYF
TGCGCCAGCAGCTTGGTCACCGAAGAGACCCAGTACTTC
>TRBJ2-6|.|.|TRBV7-2
CASSNSGAGANVLTF
TGTGCCAGCAGCAATTCCGGGGCTGGGGCCAACGTCCTGACTTTC
>TRBJ1-1|.|.|TRBV27
CASHGSPVVRTEAFF
TGTGCCAGCCACGGGTCCCCCGTCGTAAGAACTGAAGCTTTCTTT
>TRBJ2-1|.|TRBD2|TRBV19
CASSRAPEVSGSGEQFF
TGTGCCAGTAGTAGGGCTCCCGAGGTTAGCGGGAGTGGTGAGCAGTTCTTC
>TRBJ2-3|.|TRBD2|TRBV13
CASSRPVSGSDTQYF
TGTGCCAGCAGCCGTCCTGTTAGCGGGAGTGATACGCAGTATTTT
>TRBJ1-6|.|.|TRBV6-5
CASIYRHSYNSPLHF
TGTGCCAGCATCTACAGACACTCCTATAATTCACCCCTCCACTTT
>TRBJ1-6|.|.|TRBV2
CASRGETNSPLHF
TGTGCCAGCAGAGGGGAAACCAATTCACCCCTCCACTTT
>TRBJ1-6|.|.|TRBV7-9
CASRGGNNNSPLHF
TGTGCCAGCAGGGGAGGGAATAACAATTCACCCCTCCACTTT
>TRBJ2-7|.|TRBD1|TRBV28
CASSLRQGHYEQYF
TGTGCCAGCAGCCTCCGACAGGGCCACTACGAGCAGTACTTC
>TRBJ1-3|.|.|TRBV6-5
CASRSRFSGNTIYF
TGTGCCAGCAGGAGCCGGTTCTCTGGAAACACCATATATTTT
>TRBJ2-7|.|.|TRBV9
CASSELGPGGEQYF
TGTGCCAGCAGCGAGCTTGGCCCCGGGGGAGAGCAGTACTTC
>TRBJ2-7|.|.|TRBV3-1/TRBV3-2
CASSQVGADEQYF
TGTGCCAGCAGCCAAGTGGGGGCTGACGAGCAGTACTTC
>TRBJ2-3|.|TRBD2|TRBV7-3
CASSLKRGPTDTQYF
TGTGCCAGCAGCTTAAAGCGGGGACCCACAGATACGCAGTATTTT
>TRBJ2-1|.|TRBD2|TRBV9
CASGKIAGSYNEQFF
TGTGCCAGCGGAAAGATAGCGGGGTCCTACAATGAGCAGTTCTTC
>TRBJ2-7|.|.|TRBV27
CASSLSNEQYF
TGTGCCAGCAGTTTATCGAACGAGCAGTACTTC
>TRBJ2-7|.|.|TRBV5-1
CASSPRANDEQYF
TGCGCCAGCAGCCCCCGGGCAAACGACGAGCAGTACTTC
>TRBJ1-1|.|.|TRBV30
CAWSDQGSTEAFF
TGTGCCTGGAGTGACCAGGGGAGCACTGAAGCTTTCTTT
>TRBJ1-2|.|TRBD1|TRBV5-1
CASSLVQVGQGVRDYTF
TGCGCCAGCAGCTTGGTCCAGGTGGGACAGGGGGTCCGCGACTACACCTTC
>TRBJ1-5|.|.|TRBV28
CAARGFYSNQPQHF
TGTGCCGCCCGCGGCTTCTATAGCAATCAGCCCCAGCATTTT
>TRBJ2-4|.|.|TRBV19
CASSIVDSKNIQYF
TGTGCCAGTAGTATAGTAGATTCTAAAAACATTCAGTACTTC
>TRBJ1-2|.|.|TRBV7-9
CASSLTGQIYGYTF
TGTGCCAGCAGCCTTACAGGGCAGATCTATGGCTACACCTTC